This T cell receptor beta chain is drawn from a study of blood T cell repertoires in COVID-19 (dated by TCRdb to the early 2020s). Notes on the research overall: Samples covering the acute and convalescent phases of COVID-19 were provided by collaborators in the United States, Italy and Spain. The material from the prospective study consisted of cDNA or gDNA derived from T cells, B-cell-depleted T cells, or PBMCs. Deeply sampled blood TCRbeta repertoires from subjects exposed to, actively infected with, or recovered from COVID-19 were included in the dataset. The repertoires were released in a freely available public database meant as a resource for research on the immune response to SARS-CoV-2. The samples were drawn from the first 160 participants of the ongoing ImmuneRACE study and from under 1,500 subjects provided by 6 global collaborators. Sample metadata almost always included a de-identified subject ID, COVID-19 status, age in years and sex. Where available, HLA class I and class II types were obtained from metadata supplied by the sample provider rather than from assay-based typing. What the work shows at the level of the full study, not this receptor alone: Clinical and demographic metadata were provided uncurated, with the amount varying by source and participant.

Participants in the prospective study were enrolled through a virtual design, were aged 18 to 89 years, and lived in about 25 United States geographic areas. Cohort assignment in the prospective study relied on participant-reported clinical history from a screening survey and a study questionnaire. Each participant in the prospective study had whole blood, serum and a nasopharyngeal or oropharyngeal swab collected by mobile phlebotomists. Over a roughly two-month period, participants in the prospective study had the option of providing additional blood draws and questionnaires. Before DNA extraction, prospective study blood samples were shipped either frozen or at room temperature. A note on this clone: No cognate antigen has been identified for it. It has no much larger one-base neighbor in the sample; base qualities were not kept.

The germline V gene yields MNHNS for CDR1 and SASEGT for CDR2. From the cysteine up to the phenylalanine, the CDR3 has a length of 15 residues. Just CDR3 DNA is preserved here, 45 bases in frame from base 1. The junction shows trimming of 1 base on V and 6 bases on J, and the gene matches do not reach 5 bases of it. TCRbeta CDR3 regions were amplified from genomic DNA using the immunoSEQ Assay, a bias-controlled multiplex PCR. From the authors' description of their analysis: The number of nucleated cells in each sample was estimated by amplification of reference gene primers within the assay. Sequence reads were collapsed and filtered to measure the absolute abundance of every unique TCRbeta CDR3 rearrangement. For each sample, productive Simpson clonality was calculated as the square root of Simpson's diversity index over productive rearrangements. The table was pulled from immuneACCESS by TCRdb, which kept in-frame rearrangements only. Such tables lose some clones; where checked, under half of the loss comes from unresolved V genes, and the rest has no known cause. V and J calls and clone size are given by that table; D and trimming were obtained from the DNA. Counted in this sample were about 400,000 clones; roughly 88% of them appeared once. Over 0.9% of the sample goes to the ten largest clones.

Material for sequencing was PBMCs or T cells enriched from blood (not recorded which). This chain is built from TRBV6-1 and TRBJ1-4; 7 nucleotides in the junction match TRBD1. The source of this sequence is a woman in her 30s with acute COVID-19. The CDR3 here reads CASSEDDRAYEKLFF. Read as DNA, the sequence is TGTGCCAGCAGTGAAGACGACAGGGCTTATGAAAAACTGTTTTTT.